Listed below are T cell receptor beta chains from one sample, sequenced in a study of cytomegalovirus exposure and HLA in healthy donors. Only in-frame clones appear in the TCRdb table, and some are missing; sequencing was by immunoSEQ multiplex PCR. The sample has 150,000 to 200,000 clones, 60% to 80% seen once. Sequenced material: PBMCs. These receptors originate from a man aged 18 to 30 in good health and CMV-seropositive. Each CDR3 is given with its conserved first and last residue.

V gene | CDR3 length | CDR3 protein
TRBV11-2 | 16 | CASSRGSALTQETQYF
TRBV23-1 | 15 | CASSQQGFNSYEQYF
TRBV4-1 | 14 | CASRDDRAPNEQFF
TRBV10-3 | 16 | CAISELGTSGGNEQFF
TRBV6-5 | 15 | CASSISGTDYYEQYF
TRBV6-4 | 16 | CASSPTGYSGANGLTF
TRBV9 | 17 | CASSPRPELAGDEEQYF
TRBV19 | 15 | CASSFGQGFTGELFF
TRBV6-5 | 14 | CASRTGLASNEQFF
TRBV6-5 | 14 | CASSHKGHTYGYTF
TRBV9 | 13 | CASSSQGFHEQYF
TRBV29-1 | 13 | CSGQTGSGNTIYF
TRBV9 | 16 | CASSVAAGGSTDTQYF
TRBV27 | 14 | CASRATGGVYEQYF
TRBV9 | 15 | CASSTGQGAVGELFF
TRBV18 | 15 | CASSPQGFEATEAFF
TRBV6-5 | 14 | CASSSGTGGEKLFF
TRBV4-3 | 14 | CASSKGQGRYEQYF
TRBV5-1 | 14 | CASSLGEMNTEAFF
TRBV5-1 | 14 | CASSLGQLENGYTF
TRBV6-1 | 14 | CASSDRGQADTQYF
TRBV7-9 | 14 | CASSFEGHLREQYF
TRBV7-8 | 15 | CASSPPTGRVYEQYF
TRBV27 | 14 | CASSPRTGLTEAFF
TRBV6-6 | 13 | CAGSGVGNQPQHF
TRBV15 | 17 | CATSRDSRVGSYNEQFF
TRBV27 | 15 | CASSFVPREVHEQYF
TRBV11-2 | 13 | CASSFQVLSPLHF
TRBV6-5 | 14 | CASSPRTGNQPQHF
TRBV7-6 | 17 | CASSPANRENSGNTIYF
TRBV7-8 | 14 | CASSLGDRISGYTF
TRBV5-5 | 13 | CASVNRMNTEAFF
TRBV5-1 | 16 | CASSLSRDYGGSEAFF
TRBV27 | 15 | CASSLYSSGANVLTF
TRBV5-6 | 13 | CASSLGGLPEAFF
TRBV7-9 | 13 | CASSLGRTGELFF
TRBV11-3 | 14 | CASSPDTTGSKAFF
TRBV29-1 | 13 | CSVEGREDYGYTF
TRBV9 | 17 | CASSTQQGEVLGYGYTF
TRBV29-1 | 15 | CSVRGRTGGYTEAFF
TRBV2 | 15 | CASGAPGTFNQPQHF
TRBV7-2 | 14 | CASSLGAIGNEQFF
TRBV10-3 | 17 | CAISEGQGKASTDTQYF
TRBV9 | 12 | CASGGGNTEAFF
TRBV5-1 | 14 | CASSQDRGSTEAFF
TRBV7-9 | 15 | CASSLGGLVDQPQHF
TRBV5-5 | 16 | CASSHPGQLSNTEAFF
TRBV27 | 18 | CASSLSPSRSESNYGYTF
TRBV15 | 16 | CATSRPGTGSLYEQYF
TRBV27 | 15 | CASSLYDSRNTEAFF
TRBV19 | 14 | CARLQAERNEKLFF
TRBV7-8 | 17 | CASSLALGQGGNQPQHF
TRBV5-1 | 15 | CASKTGTMEWETQYF
TRBV6-4 | 13 | CASSDPPGAEAFF
TRBV30 | 14 | CAWSVQASNYGYTF
TRBV19 | 15 | CASSVRRDRAYEQYF
TRBV6-4 | 14 | CASSEGTGEDTQYF
TRBV19 | 14 | CASRLGQLNYGYTF
TRBV7-2 | 15 | CASSLTLAGHYEQFF